This is a list of T cell receptor beta chains from one sample in a study of cytomegalovirus exposure and HLA in healthy donors. Some clones are missing from TCRdb's copy, which holds only in-frame ones; the method was immunoSEQ multiplex PCR. The repertoire consists of around 110,000 clones, with roughly 9.9% occurring once and the leading ten covering approximately 3%. The source material was PBMCs. These receptors originate from a young man in good health and CMV-seronegative. Each CDR3 is given with its conserved first and last residue. The D gene is left open where the match is weak. A row's size may be missing; if present it is once, few, many or a size class.

D: TRBD1; size: .; J: TRBJ1-1; V: TRBV28; CDR3: CASSFLRDRVTPEAFF; DNA: TGTGCCAGCAGTTTCCTCCGGGACAGGGTAACGCCTGAAGCTTTCTTT
D: .; size: few; J: TRBJ1-1; V: TRBV21-1; CDR3: CASSPRDRGNTEAFF; DNA: TGTGCCAGCAGCCCCCGGGACAGGGGTAACACTGAAGCTTTCTTT
D: TRBD1; size: .; J: TRBJ2-1; V: TRBV4-1; CDR3: CASSQASSRTGNNEQFF; DNA: TGCGCCAGCAGCCAAGCCTCCAGCCGGACAGGGAACAATGAGCAGTTCTTC
D: .; size: .; J: TRBJ1-3; V: TRBV19; CDR3: CASAFGGVPGNTIYF; DNA: TGTGCCAGCGCCTTCGGCGGGGTGCCTGGAAACACCATATATTTT
D: .; size: .; J: TRBJ2-3; V: TRBV30; CDR3: CAWSGGQGKDTQYF; DNA: TGTGCCTGGAGTGGTGGGCAGGGGAAAGATACGCAGTATTTT
D: TRBD1; size: few; J: TRBJ1-1; V: TRBV18; CDR3: CASSLITGTGVTEAFF; DNA: TGTGCCAGCTCACTCATCACCGGGACAGGGGTCACTGAAGCTTTCTTT
D: TRBD1; size: few; J: TRBJ2-7; V: TRBV10-1; CDR3: CASSALGTGVHEQYF; DNA: TGCGCCAGCAGCGCTTTAGGGACAGGGGTCCACGAGCAGTACTTC
D: .; size: few; J: TRBJ1-1; V: TRBV19; CDR3: CASSIDPRSTEAFF; DNA: TGTGCCAGTAGTATAGATCCCCGGAGCACTGAAGCTTTCTTT
D: .; size: few; J: TRBJ1-1; V: TRBV30; CDR3: CAWSANPAAEAFF; DNA: TGTGCCTGGAGTGCGAACCCAGCGGCTGAAGCTTTCTTT
D: .; size: .; J: TRBJ1-2; V: TRBV5-4; CDR3: CASSQTGLYGYTF; DNA: TGTGCCAGCAGCCAGACAGGCCTCTATGGCTACACCTTC
D: .; size: few; J: TRBJ2-2; V: TRBV18; CDR3: CASSPLLANTGELFF; DNA: TGTGCCAGCTCACCACTTCTAGCGAACACCGGGGAGCTGTTTTTT
D: .; size: .; J: TRBJ1-4; V: TRBV6-5; CDR3: CASSYREANEKLFF; DNA: TGTGCCAGCAGCTACCGGGAGGCTAATGAAAAACTGTTTTTT
D: .; size: .; J: TRBJ2-2; V: TRBV6-5; CDR3: CASRGISGNTGELFF; DNA: TGTGCCAGCAGAGGGATTAGCGGAAACACCGGGGAGCTGTTTTTT
D: .; size: .; J: TRBJ2-1; V: TRBV21-1; CDR3: CASSRHAGGDEQFF; DNA: TGTGCCAGCAGCAGACACGCGGGAGGGGATGAGCAGTTCTTC
D: TRBD2; size: .; J: TRBJ2-1; V: TRBV11-2; CDR3: CASSLVRGRVLNEQFF; DNA: TGTGCCAGCAGCTTAGTACGCGGGAGGGTTTTGAATGAGCAGTTCTTC
D: .; size: .; J: TRBJ2-7; V: TRBV12-5; CDR3: CASGLAPVAINYEQYF; DNA: TGTGCTAGTGGTTTGGCCCCAGTTGCCATAAACTACGAGCAGTACTTC
D: TRBD1; size: .; J: TRBJ1-2; V: TRBV28; CDR3: CASRRQGAGGYTF; DNA: TGTGCCAGCAGGCGACAGGGGGCGGGTGGCTACACCTTC
D: TRBD2; size: .; J: TRBJ2-7; V: TRBV29-1; CDR3: CSVGRTSGRVDEQYF; DNA: TGCAGCGTTGGAAGGACTAGCGGGAGGGTCGACGAGCAGTACTTC
D: .; size: .; J: TRBJ1-2; V: TRBV6-5; CDR3: CASSYSAGNGYTF; DNA: TGTGCCAGCAGTTACTCGGCAGGGAATGGCTACACCTTC
D: TRBD2; size: few; J: TRBJ2-2; V: TRBV5-1; CDR3: CASSLVAGANTGELFF; DNA: TGCGCCAGCAGCTTGGTAGCGGGGGCAAACACCGGGGAGCTGTTTTTT
D: .; size: few; J: TRBJ1-3; V: TRBV10-3; CDR3: CAISESRASGNTIYF; DNA: TGTGCCATCAGTGAGTCCAGGGCCTCTGGAAACACCATATATTTT
D: .; size: .; J: TRBJ2-1; V: TRBV18; CDR3: CASSSIAAEQFF; DNA: TGTGCCAGCTCATCGATAGCGGCTGAGCAGTTCTTC